Presented here are 18 T cell receptor beta chains from one specimen sequenced in a study of blood T cell repertoires in COVID-19. Repertoires were generated with immunoSEQ multiplex PCR, while TCRdb's copy carries only in-frame clones and drops some. The table records around 200,000 clones, 70% to 80% of them present only once. The material sequenced was peripheral blood. These receptors originate from a woman aged 35 to 49 with COVID-19, enrolled during active disease.

The chain combines TRBV10-3 with TRBJ2-1; TRBD2 matches at 13 bases. J gave up 5 bases and V 8 bases, and 0 bases lay outside the gene matches. The CDR3 loop spans 13 amino acids. CDR1 and CDR2 (germline): ENHRY, SYGVKD. CDR3 loop: CAIGLAGDNEQFF. As DNA, the CDR3 is TGTGCCATCGGACTAGCGGGGGACAATGAGCAGTTCTTC.

The chain employs TRBV29-1 and TRBJ2-1; 9 nucleotides align to TRBD1. The CDR3 runs 16 residues. J gave up 7 bases and V 7 bases, and 17 bases lay outside the gene matches. CDR1 is SQVTM, CDR2 ANQGSEA, per germline. The CDR3 spells CSDFPLVGQGENEQFF. The CDR3, as DNA: TGCAGCGATTTTCCCCTAGTGGGACAGGGTGAAAATGAGCAGTTCTTC.

The chain is built from TRBV28 and TRBJ1-2; 7 bases align to TRBD1. This CDR3 has 17 residues. V shed 6 bases, J shed 2 bases, and the junction held 15 bases outside the gene matches. CDR1 and CDR2 from the germline V gene are MDHEN and SYDVKM. The CDR3 spells CASSPRIRGQQNYGYTF. The CDR3 DNA reads as TGTGCCAGCAGCCCCCGCATCAGGGGACAGCAGAACTATGGCTACACCTTC.

This clone is medium-sized in the sample. One end of the junction does not line up with germline, which may come from a read error. The V and J genes are TRBV7-9 and TRBJ1-1; D is unresolved. Germline-derived CDR1 and CDR2 are SEHNR and FQNEAQ (reference sequence). This CDR3 comprises 13 residues. The CDR3 is CASTLPGNTEAFF. The DNA for the CDR3 is TGTGCCAGCACCTTACCAGGGAACACTGAAGCTTTCTTT.

CDR3 sequence: CASTQDSVGNTIYF. The CDR3 DNA reads TGTGCCAGCACCCAGGACAGCGTCGGAAACACCATATATTTT. The rearrangement uses TRBV9 and TRBJ1-3, with D perhaps matching TRBD1 (6 bases). V gave up 6 bases and J gave up 4 bases, with 14 bases separating them. Germline V lookup: CDR1 SGDLS, CDR2 YYNGEE. CDR3 length: 14 amino acids. The variable domain in full, with the rest retrieved from reference TRBV9 and TRBJ1-3, is DSGVTQTPKHLITATGQRVTLRCSPRSGDLSVYWYQQSLDQGLQFLIQYYNGEERAKGNILERFSAQQFPDLHSELNLSSLELGDSALYFCASTQDSVGNTIYFGEGSWLTVV.

The gene calls are TRBV28 and TRBJ2-5, with 8 nucleotides matching TRBD1. The CDR3 has 15 residues. J was trimmed by 2 bases and V by 4 bases; bases with no gene match: 6. Germline loops: CDR1 MDHEN, CDR2 SYDVKM. CDR3 nucleotide sequence: TGTGCCAGCAGTTCACAGGGGGGCGGACAAGAGACCCAGTACTTC. Translation gives CASSSQGGGQETQYF.

This clone was recorded only once. The chain employs TRBV5-1 and TRBJ2-7, with 10 bases that match TRBD2. Germline V lookup: CDR1 SGHRS, CDR2 YFSETQ. Trimming at V came to 0 bases and at J to 8 bases, leaving 5 bases not matched to a gene. The CDR3 sequence is 14 residues long. Here the CDR3 reads CASSLGSGRDQQYF. As DNA, the CDR3 is TGCGCCAGCAGCTTGGGCAGCGGGAGGGATCAGCAGTACTTC.

The gene calls are TRBV9 and TRBJ2-3; 13 bases map to TRBD2. Losses at the gene ends were 4 bases for V and 0 bases for J; bases not matched to a gene: 5. Germline CDR1 and CDR2: SGDLS and YYNGEE. The CDR3 length is 17 residues. CDR3 DNA sequence: TGTGCCAGCAGCCGGGGACTAGCGGGGAGTAGCACAGATACGCAGTATTTT. This encodes CASSRGLAGSSTDTQYF.

The J gene is TRBJ2-3, the V gene TRBV14, with 11 bases that match TRBD2. Germline-derived CDR1 and CDR2 are SGHDN and FVKESK. This CDR3 contains 16 residues. J gave up 0 bases and V 4 bases, and 3 bases lay outside the gene matches. CDR3 sequence reads: CASSPLAGGSTDTQYF. The CDR3 nucleotides read TGTGCCAGCAGCCCCCTAGCGGGGGGTAGCACAGATACGCAGTATTTT.

This chain uses TRBV10-1 with TRBJ2-1; 9 nucleotides match TRBD2. With 4 bases clipped from V and 10 bases from J, the junction kept 11 bases outside the gene matches. The CDR3 loop spans 15 amino acids. Per germline, CDR1 WNHNN and CDR2 SYGVQD (reference sequence). CDR3 sequence: CASSVSSGTGEEQFF. In DNA form, the CDR3 reads TGCGCCAGCAGTGTCTCTAGCGGGACGGGTGAAGAGCAGTTCTTC.

This CDR3 is CASSLAGGLSGELFF. CDR3 in DNA: TGTGCCAGCAGCTTGGCGGGGGGCCTGAGCGGGGAGCTGTTTTTT. V is TRBV5-6 and J is TRBJ2-2; tentatively, D is TRBD2 (7 bases). The CDR3 length is 15 residues. CDR1 is SGHDT and CDR2 is YYEEEE in the germline V gene. V lost 0 bases, J lost 7 bases, and 13 bases lay in between.

The rearrangement uses TRBV4-2 and TRBJ2-1; 7 bases align to TRBD2. The CDR3 extends over 17 amino acids. With V trimmed by 0 bases and J by 0 bases, 5 bases remained unmatched. Germline loops: CDR1 LGHNA, CDR2 YNFKEQ. The CDR3 loop reads CASSQEWSGASYNEQFF. The CDR3 nucleotides are TGTGCCAGCAGCCAAGAATGGAGCGGGGCCTCCTACAATGAGCAGTTCTTC.

This sequence joins TRBV19 and TRBJ2-3; D remains unclear. The V gene lost 4 bases and the J gene lost 6 bases, with 14 bases spanning the gap. This CDR3 has 14 amino acids. CDR1 LNHDA and CDR2 SQIVND come from the germline V gene (reference sequence). CDR3 loop: CASSSPGRSDTQYF. The CDR3, as DNA: TGTGCCAGTAGTAGCCCCGGCAGGTCGGATACGCAGTATTTT. The entire variable domain, with the rest obtained from reference TRBV19 and TRBJ2-3, is as follows: DGGITQSPKYLFRKEGQNVTLSCEQNLNHDAMYWYRQDPGQGLRLIYYSQIVNDFQKGDIAEGYSVSREKKESFPLTVTSAQKNPTAFYLCASSSPGRSDTQYFGPGTRLTVL.

The rearrangement joins TRBV4-2 to TRBJ2-5; possible D gene TRBD2, 7 bases. The V and J ends lost 0 bases and 4 bases respectively, with 12 bases between them. This CDR3 is built from 15 residues. CDR1 is LGHNA and CDR2 is YNFKEQ in the germline V gene. The CDR3 is CASSQDAGAGETQYF. DNA of the CDR3: TGTGCCAGCAGCCAAGACGCGGGGGCGGGAGAGACCCAGTACTTC.

V gene TRBV12-3 or TRBV12-4 combines with J gene TRBJ1-2; D is unresolved. V shed 6 bases and J shed 8 bases, with 16 bases lying between them. The CDR3 extends over 13 amino acids. The CDR3 is CASREGEGRGYTF. The DNA of the CDR3 is TGTGCCAGCAGGGAGGGTGAGGGTAGAGGCTACACCTTC.

The V gene is TRBV11-2, the J gene TRBJ2-7; maybe TRBD2 (7 bases). This CDR3 spans 14 amino acids. Looked up from germline, CDR1 is SGHAT and CDR2 is FQNNGV. V was cut by 5 bases and J by 7 bases, with 18 bases left in between. The CDR3 region is CASSPIRGGGEQYF. CDR3 in DNA: TGTGCCAGCAGCCCGATTCGCGGGGGCGGGGAGCAGTACTTC.

This clone was observed a handful of times. The chain uses TRBV2 and TRBJ2-3; D is perhaps TRBD2 (6 bases). From germline, CDR1 is SNHLY and CDR2 FYNNEI. This CDR3 comprises 14 residues. Trimming stripped 7 bases from V and 0 bases from J, with 11 bases between. DNA for the CDR3: TGTGCCAGCAAGGGCGGGGTTAGCACAGATACGCAGTATTTT. Protein: CASKGGVSTDTQYF.

The chain uses TRBV20-1 and TRBJ1-6; perhaps TRBD1 as D (6 bases). V was cut by 3 bases and J by 7 bases, with 13 bases left in between. The CDR3 covers 14 residues. The germline gives CDR1 DFQATT, CDR2 SNEGSKA (reference sequence). CDR3 in DNA: TGCAGTGCTAGTCCTCAGGGGACCAATTCACCCCTCCACTTT. Translating it yields CSASPQGTNSPLHF.